The 10 T cell receptor beta chains reported below all come from one sample, sequenced in a study of T cells in Graves' hyperthyroidism and ophthalmopathy. RNA transcripts gave rise to amplified TCR beta CDR3 regions. TCR CDR3 regions were first amplified by RT-PCR with HTBI primers. TCRdb used MiXCR to reprocess the multiplex PCR reads, holding one entry per CDR3 protein. This table has around 600,000 distinct CDR3 sequences, 14% appearing once. Sequenced: blood. The receptors originated from a woman younger than 35 with Graves' ophthalmopathy.

Points on this clonotype: A read error may produce the germline difference seen at one junction end. The gene calls are TRBV6-1 and TRBJ1-5; 11 bases line up with TRBD1. This CDR3 comprises 19 residues. The germline V gene encodes CDR1 MNHNS and CDR2 SASEGT. As DNA, the CDR3 is TGTGCCGGCAGACCCCGCCGGGACAGGGGGTTGGAGGGCAATCAGCCCCAGCATTTT. Translated: CAGRPRRDRGLEGNQPQHF.

This chain uses TRBV28 with TRBJ1-5, with a tentative D call TRBD1 (5 bases). The CDR3 is 20 residues long. Trimming cost V 2 bases and J 0 bases, with 23 bases left between them. Germline assignment: CDR1 MDHEN and CDR2 SYDVKM. This CDR3 reads CASSLVSGTQEYYSNQPQHF. The CDR3 region has the DNA TGTGCCAGCAGTTTAGTATCGGGGACGCAGGAATATTATAGCAATCAGCCCCAGCATTTT.

This clonotype occurred many times. The chain employs TRBV10-3 and TRBJ1-1, with D hard to call. Between the trimmed V and J ends, which lost 4 bases and 0 bases, there was a span of 18 bases. In germline, CDR1 is ENHRY, CDR2 SYGVKD. The CDR3 consists of 17 residues. The CDR3 reads CAISGGRTGPMNTEAFF. DNA for the CDR3: TGTGCCATCAGTGGAGGTCGGACGGGCCCTATGAACACTGAAGCTTTCTTT.

There are many counts of this clonotype. This chain uses TRBV6-1 with TRBJ2-3; 8 bases map to TRBD2. This CDR3 has 14 amino acids. The V segment lost 6 bases and the J segment 5 bases; nucleotides outside the gene matches: 7. Germline CDR1 and CDR2: MNHNS and SASEGT. CDR3 sequence (DNA): TGTGCCAGCAGCAGCGGGAGTGAGAGAGATACGCAGTATTTT. This codes for CASSSGSERDTQYF.

Many counts were recorded for this clonotype. This chain uses TRBV6-1 with TRBJ2-7; TRBD1 might be the D (6 bases). The CDR3 runs 13 residues. Trimming pared 10 bases from V and 6 bases from J, leaving 19 bases between. In germline, CDR1 is MNHNS, CDR2 SASEGT. Here the CDR3 reads CATFTDSLIEQYF. CDR3 DNA: TGTGCCACCTTTACGGACAGCTTGATCGAGCAGTACTTC.

This clonotype was counted ten times or more. V and J are TRBV28 and TRBJ2-1; 11 nucleotides align to TRBD1. The CDR3 spans 15 residues. Germline V gene lookup returns CDR1 MDHEN and CDR2 SYDVKM. With 7 bases clipped from V and 4 bases from J, the junction kept 6 bases outside the gene matches. CDR3 nucleotide sequence: TGTGCCAGCACTTTGGGGACAGGGGGGTACAATGAGCAGTTCTTC. It codes for CASTLGTGGYNEQFF. The variable domain in full, completed from reference TRBV28 and TRBJ2-1, reads DVKVTQSSRYLVKRTGEKVFLECVQDMDHENMFWYRQDPGLGLRLIYFSYDVKMKEKGDIPEGYSVSREKKERFSLILESASTNQTSMYLCASTLGTGGYNEQFFGPGTRLTVL.

This clonotype was counted many times. The chain combines TRBV29-1 with TRBJ1-1; a possible D gene is TRBD1 (6 bases). Per germline, CDR1 SQVTM and CDR2 ANQGSEA. The V and J ends lost 5 bases and 2 bases respectively, with 15 bases between them. This CDR3 has 14 amino acids. Here the CDR3 reads CSVSGQTLNTEAFF. The CDR3 coding sequence is TGCAGCGTTTCTGGACAGACTTTAAACACTGAAGCTTTCTTT. Using reference TRBV29-1 and TRBJ1-1 for the parts outside the CDR3, the full variable domain is SAVISQKPSRDICQRGTSLTIQCQVDSQVTMMFWYRQQPGQSLTLIATANQGSEATYESGFVIDKFPISRPNLTFSTLTVSNMSPEDSSIYLCSVSGQTLNTEAFFGQGTRLTVV.

This clonotype was recorded many times. This rearrangement joins TRBV2 to TRBJ1-2, with 11 nucleotides matching TRBD1. The germline V gene has CDR1 SNHLY and CDR2 FYNNEI. The CDR3 contains 15 residues. Trimming took 6 bases from V and 3 from J; bases not matched to a gene: 6. CDR3 bases: TGTGCCAGCAGGGCGGACAGGGGGCTGGACTATGGCTACACCTTC. It yields the protein CASRADRGLDYGYTF.

A few counts support this clonotype. The rearrangement links TRBV19 to TRBJ1-4; 7 nucleotides match TRBD1. The V gene end was trimmed by 1 base and the J gene end by 4 bases; junction bases not matched to a gene: 6. The CDR3 extends over 16 amino acids. CDR1 and CDR2 (germline): LNHDA, SQIVND (reference sequence). The CDR3 spells CASSIGSGQLNEKLFF. CDR3 in DNA: TGTGCCAGTAGTATAGGCTCGGGACAGCTTAATGAAAAACTGTTTTTT.

The V and J genes are TRBV28 and TRBJ2-4; D may be TRBD2 (7 bases). CDR3 length equals 21 residues. Deletions cut 6 bases from V and 0 bases from J, with 30 bases between. Germline CDR1 and CDR2: MDHEN and SYDVKM. In nucleotides, the CDR3 is TGTGCCAGCAGGGGAGGGGGAATAAGACAGAGAACCGACCTAGCCAAAAACATTCAGTACTTC. This codes for CASRGGGIRQRTDLAKNIQYF.